The next 25 T cell receptor beta chains were all read from a single sample in a study of blood T cell repertoires in COVID-19. TCRdb keeps only in-frame clones here, not all; method: immunoSEQ multiplex PCR. The repertoire has about 160,000 clones, 85% to 90% of them found once; the top ten carry roughly 7%. Sequencing was performed on peripheral blood. These receptors all come from a man aged 45-65 years with active or convalescent COVID-19.

The chain combines TRBV7-9 with TRBJ1-6; 7 bases map to TRBD1. Looked up from germline, CDR1 is SEHNR and CDR2 is FQNEAQ (reference sequence). V dropped 3 bases and J dropped 6; count of bases not matched to a gene: 5. The CDR3 is made up of 15 amino acids. The chain's CDR3 is CASSFSTGRNSPLHF. DNA of the CDR3: TGTGCCAGCAGCTTTTCGACAGGGCGTAATTCACCCCTCCACTTT.

V usage is TRBV5-1 and J usage is TRBJ1-3; TRBD1 matches 9 bases. The CDR3 extends over 14 amino acids. Losses at the gene ends were 5 bases for V and 7 bases for J; bases not matched to a gene: 7. Germline V gene data show CDR1 as SGHRS and CDR2 as YFSETQ. In DNA form, the CDR3 reads TGCGCCAGCAGGGCGACAGGGGGAATGAACACCATATATTTT. Translation gives CASRATGGMNTIYF.

This clone has just one count. J is TRBJ1-2 and V is TRBV4-2; D uncertain. There are 13 residues in the CDR3. With 1 base removed from V and 8 bases from J, the gap between germline ends came to 11 bases. Germline V gives CDR1 LGHNA, CDR2 YNFKEQ. CDR3 sequence: CASSQGPERGYTF. The CDR3 region has the DNA TGTGCCAGCAGCCAAGGCCCCGAGCGGGGCTACACCTTC.

V usage is TRBV6-6 and J usage is TRBJ2-7; TRBD1 is a possible D gene (6 bases). CDR3 length equals 13 residues. The V gene lost 4 bases and the J gene lost 3 bases, with 10 bases spanning the gap. From germline, CDR1 is MNHNY and CDR2 SVGAGI (reference sequence). The CDR3 loop is CASSLDSNYEQYF. DNA of the CDR3: TGTGCCAGCAGTTTGGACAGTAACTACGAGCAGTACTTC.

The chain has TRBV5-1 and TRBJ2-5; 10 bases align to TRBD2. Germline CDR1 reads SGHRS; CDR2 reads YFSETQ. CDR3 length: 18 amino acids. Trimming at V came to 6 bases and at J to 2 bases, leaving 16 bases not matched to a gene. The CDR3: CASTQPFSTSGSQETQYF. The CDR3 coding sequence is TGCGCCAGCACCCAACCCTTTTCGACTAGCGGGTCGCAAGAGACCCAGTACTTC.

This chain joins TRBV9 and TRBJ2-3; 7 nucleotides match TRBD2. CDR1 and CDR2 (germline): SGDLS, YYNGEE. Losses at the gene ends were 2 bases for V and 2 bases for J; bases not matched to a gene: 5. The length of the CDR3 is 15 residues. The CDR3 nucleotides read TGTGCCAGCAGCGTTGGGACTACCTACACAGATACGCAGTATTTT. It specifies CASSVGTTYTDTQYF.

This rearrangement joins TRBV2 to TRBJ1-6; D is unclear. This CDR3 contains 15 residues. The germline CDR1 and CDR2 sequences are SNHLY and FYNNEI. The V gene lost 2 bases and the J gene lost 2 bases, with 7 bases spanning the gap. The CDR3 loop reads CASSELRPYNSPLHF. The CDR3 DNA sequence: TGTGCCAGCAGTGAACTGCGCCCCTATAATTCACCCCTCCACTTT.

This rearrangement joins TRBV2 to TRBJ2-2; 8 bases match TRBD2. Unmatched junction bases numbered 4, after V lost 7 bases and J lost 6 bases. CDR1 and CDR2 (germline): SNHLY, FYNNEI. CDR3 length: 13 residues. In nucleotides, the CDR3 is TGTGCCAGCAAACGGGAGGGTCCCGGGGAGCTGTTTTTT. This gives the protein CASKREGPGELFF.

J is TRBJ2-7 and V is TRBV2, with TRBD2 matching over 7 bases. Per the germline V gene, CDR1 is SNHLY and CDR2 is FYNNEI. Trimming at V came to 6 bases and at J to 9 bases, leaving 11 bases not matched to a gene. The CDR3 has 13 amino acids. CDR3 nucleotides: TGTGCCAGCAGGCTACGGGAGGTTGAAGGGCAGTACTTC. Translated, it gives CASRLREVEGQYF. Drawing the rest from reference TRBV2 and TRBJ2-7, the complete variable domain is EPEVTQTPSHQVTQMGQEVILRCVPISNHLYFYWYRQILGQKVEFLVSFYNNEISEKSEIFDDQFSVERPDGSNFTLKIRSTKLEDSAMYFCASRLREVEGQYFGPGTRLTVT.

Comment on this clone: Its ends do not fully match the called genes, so a read error is possible. The rearrangement uses TRBV2 and TRBJ1-5; D uncertain. Germline-derived CDR1 and CDR2 are SNHLY and FYNNEI. The CDR3 sequence is 14 residues long. This CDR3 reads CASSPTNSNQLQHF. CDR3 coding DNA: TGTGCCAGCAGTCCGACTAATAGCAATCAGCTCCAGCATTTT.

The sample holds one count of this clone. The chain has TRBV6-2 or TRBV6-3 and TRBJ1-5, with 9 bases aligning to TRBD1. The V and J ends lost 5 bases and 7 bases, in that order; junction bases with no gene match: 6. Per germline, CDR1 MNHEY and CDR2 SVGEGT. The CDR3 contains 14 residues. CDR3 sequence reads: CASSDTGGWQPQHF. CDR3 bases: TGTGCCAGCAGTGACACAGGGGGCTGGCAGCCCCAGCATTTT.

This clone has more than one count but fewer than ten. CDR3 sequence (DNA): TGTGCCAGCTCCCCGACTCCGGGACAGGGCTTGAAGGCTTTCTTT. Translation gives CASSPTPGQGLKAFF. The chain is built from TRBV18 and TRBJ1-1; 9 bases are a match to TRBD1. The V segment lost 6 bases and the J segment 11 bases; nucleotides outside the gene matches: 16. Germline V gene lookup returns CDR1 KGHSH and CDR2 LQKENI. The CDR3 length is 15 residues.

The chain combines TRBV4-3 with TRBJ2-2, with 11 nucleotides matching TRBD2. The CDR3 totals 16 residues. Germline trimming cut 2 bases from V and 7 bases from J; bases unmatched to any gene: 6. Looked up from germline, CDR1 is LGHNA and CDR2 is YSLEER. CDR3 in DNA: TGCGCCAGCAGCCAAATAGCGGGAGGGGGAAGCGGGGAGCTGTTTTTT. It yields the protein CASSQIAGGGSGELFF.

This chain joins TRBV2 and TRBJ2-5; possible D gene TRBD2, 5 bases. V was cut by 6 bases and J by 5 bases, with 13 bases left in between. This CDR3 is built from 13 residues. Per germline, CDR1 SNHLY and CDR2 FYNNEI. The CDR3 DNA reads as TGTGCCAGCAGCACGGGAACCGGGGAGACCCAGTACTTC. It specifies CASSTGTGETQYF.

The rearrangement links TRBV19 to TRBJ2-7, with TRBD1 matching over 7 bases. CDR1 and CDR2 from the germline V gene are LNHDA and SQIVND (reference sequence). This CDR3 has 13 residues. J gave up 3 bases and V 5 bases, and 4 bases lay outside the gene matches. The CDR3 coding sequence is TGTGCCAGTAGTCTCGACAGGGACTACGAGCAGTACTTC. Its protein is CASSLDRDYEQYF.

This clone was seen only once. The rearrangement links TRBV6-5 to TRBJ2-7, with D perhaps matching TRBD1 (6 bases). The CDR3 loop spans 13 amino acids. With 6 bases removed from V and 6 bases from J, the gap between germline ends came to 15 bases. Germline CDR1 reads MNHEY; CDR2 reads SVGAGI. CDR3 in DNA: TGTGCCAGCAGCCGGCAGGGGTTAAGCGAGCAGTACTTC. It codes for CASSRQGLSEQYF.

The chain carries TRBV6-6 and TRBJ2-1; D is unresolved. Germline CDR1 and CDR2: MNHNY and SVGAGI (reference sequence). The V gene lost 10 bases and the J gene lost 0 bases, with 7 bases spanning the gap. The CDR3 loop spans 12 amino acids. CDR3 sequence reads: CATYSSYNEQFF. The DNA for the CDR3 is TGTGCCACATACAGCTCCTACAATGAGCAGTTCTTC.

This chain connects TRBV5-6 to TRBJ1-4; 9 bases are shared with TRBD1. V gave up 0 bases and J gave up 5 bases; unmatched junction bases: 8. This CDR3 contains 17 residues. CDR1 is SGHDT, CDR2 YYEEEE, per germline. The CDR3 protein is CASSLGPPGTGNEKLFF. The CDR3 DNA is TGTGCCAGCAGCTTGGGACCCCCCGGGACAGGGAATGAAAAACTGTTTTTT.

This chain uses TRBV10-3 with TRBJ2-1; no definite D call. The CDR3 has 11 residues. Germline CDR1 ENHRY, CDR2 SYGVKD. The V and J ends lost 6 bases and 9 bases respectively, with 9 bases between them. DNA of the CDR3: TGTGCCATCAGGAAGCAGGCTGAGCAGTTCTTC. Its protein product is CAIRKQAEQFF.

As DNA, the CDR3 is TGCGCCAGCAGCCCGGAGGGTGATGCGGGCGGCTACACCTTC. Its translation is CASSPEGDAGGYTF. The chain is built from TRBV5-1 and TRBJ1-2; D is unresolved. Germline V gene data show CDR1 as SGHRS and CDR2 as YFSETQ. V was cut by 4 bases and J by 8 bases, with 18 bases left in between. This CDR3 has 14 residues.

The chain has TRBV6-1 and TRBJ1-2, with a weak D call TRBD1 (6 bases). Germline-derived CDR1 and CDR2 are MNHNS and SASEGT. CDR3 length: 15 amino acids. V shed 3 bases and J shed 4 bases, with 15 bases lying between them. CDR3 DNA sequence: TGTGCCAGCAGTGAGCGAAGGGACACGACCTATGGCTACACCTTC. It encodes CASSERRDTTYGYTF.

This chain joins TRBV5-1 and TRBJ1-2, with a possible D match to TRBD1 (5 bases). The CDR3 covers 14 residues. Trimming stripped 0 bases from V and 4 bases from J, with 10 bases between. Germline V gene lookup returns CDR1 SGHRS and CDR2 YFSETQ. The CDR3 protein is CASSLAGMGYGYTF. In DNA form, the CDR3 reads TGCGCCAGCAGCTTGGCAGGGATGGGCTATGGCTACACCTTC.

This clone was picked up a small number of times. This chain connects TRBV19 to TRBJ1-4; D remains unclear. The CDR3 runs 14 residues. Trimming left V 8 bases short and J 0 bases short, with 10 bases between. The germline gives CDR1 LNHDA, CDR2 SQIVND (reference sequence). The CDR3 DNA reads as TGTGCCAGTTCCGGGAGGTCAACTAATGAAAAACTGTTTTTT. This codes for CASSGRSTNEKLFF.

The V and J genes are TRBV7-9 and TRBJ2-3, with 12 bases lining up with TRBD2. Per germline, CDR1 SEHNR and CDR2 FQNEAQ (reference sequence). The CDR3 consists of 17 residues. V was clipped by 8 bases and J by 4 bases; unmatched bases: 13. CDR3 coding DNA: TGTGCCAGCCGACGGACTAGCGGGGCACTTGGGGCAGATACGCAGTATTTT. The encoded protein is CASRRTSGALGADTQYF.

The chain uses TRBV18 and TRBJ2-7; the match to TRBD1 covers 9 bases. From germline, CDR1 is KGHSH and CDR2 LQKENI. CDR3 length: 14 residues. J gave up 6 bases and V 1 base, and 4 bases lay outside the gene matches. CDR3 in DNA: TGTGCCAGCTCACCACGGGACAGGGTCTCCGAGCAGTACTTC. Translating gives CASSPRDRVSEQYF.